This TCR beta chain was sequenced in a study of yellow fever vaccine responses in identical twins listed by TCRdb under 2018. For context, the study as a whole: In identical twins, the study followed T cell clones that responded to the vaccine with precision. Here is what the overall study found, with its caveats: According to the authors, the vaccine-induced T cell response in identical twins seemed to be partly convergent and partly specific to each individual.

CDR1 and CDR2 (SGHTA, FQGTGA) derive from the germline V gene. From the cysteine up to the phenylalanine, the CDR3 has a length of 13 residues. Kept here is only the CDR3 DNA, which spans 39 bases and is read in frame from base 1. The junction carries 9 bases between V and J, which are trimmed by 3 bases and 6 bases respectively. Library construction relied on RT-PCR. The sample was run on an Illumina HiSeq 2500. The raw public data were reprocessed by TCRdb itself: fastp quality trimming at Q25, MiXCR clonotype calling, in-frame beta chains only. Rows with one shared CDR3 protein collapse into an entry with the most common genes and DNA. This sample is represented by tens of thousands of distinct CDR3 sequences; over 75% of them were singletons. The top ten constitute around 4.8% of the sample. Only a few counts were recorded for this clonotype. This clone's antigen is unknown. One base away there is no much larger clone; base qualities are not given.

The chain couples TRBV7-3 to TRBJ2-1; the D gene could be either TRBD1 or TRBD2, each agreeing at 5 bases. The sample consisted of T cells from blood (PBMCs), unsorted or a sorted subset (not recorded which), taken before or after yellow fever vaccination (not recorded which). This clonotype was sampled from a woman aged 18-30 years who received the yellow fever vaccine. Donor details come from another sample of the same person, matched by shared clones. The DNA reads as follows: TGTGCCAGCAGCTTTAAGGGACCCAATGAGCAGTTCTTC. This translates into CASSFKGPNEQFF.